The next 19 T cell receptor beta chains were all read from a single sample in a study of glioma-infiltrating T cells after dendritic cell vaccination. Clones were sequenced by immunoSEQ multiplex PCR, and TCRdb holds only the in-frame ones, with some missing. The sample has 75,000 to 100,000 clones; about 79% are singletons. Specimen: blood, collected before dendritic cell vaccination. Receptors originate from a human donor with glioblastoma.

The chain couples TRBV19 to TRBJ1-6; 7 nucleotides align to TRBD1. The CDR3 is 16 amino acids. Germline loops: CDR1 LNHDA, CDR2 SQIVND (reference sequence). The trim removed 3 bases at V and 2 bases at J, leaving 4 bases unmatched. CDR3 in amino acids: CASSISGQTYNSPLHF. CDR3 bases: TGTGCCAGTAGTATCTCGGGACAGACCTATAATTCACCCCTCCACTTT.

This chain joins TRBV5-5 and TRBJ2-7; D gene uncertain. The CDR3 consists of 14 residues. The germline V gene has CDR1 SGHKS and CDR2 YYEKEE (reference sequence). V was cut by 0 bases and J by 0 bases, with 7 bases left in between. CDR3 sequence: CASSLAVASYEQYF. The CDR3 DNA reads TGTGCCAGCAGCTTGGCTGTAGCCTCCTACGAGCAGTACTTC.

CDR3 protein: CASSEARHYTTNEKLFF. Here the CDR3 DNA reads TGTGCCAGCAGTGAAGCGCGTCATTATACAACTAATGAAAAACTGTTTTTT. The chain couples TRBV6-1 to TRBJ1-4; D is undetermined. The CDR3 spans 17 residues. The ends were cut back, 0 bases at V and 0 bases at J, with 11 bases in the middle. Per germline, CDR1 MNHNS and CDR2 SASEGT.

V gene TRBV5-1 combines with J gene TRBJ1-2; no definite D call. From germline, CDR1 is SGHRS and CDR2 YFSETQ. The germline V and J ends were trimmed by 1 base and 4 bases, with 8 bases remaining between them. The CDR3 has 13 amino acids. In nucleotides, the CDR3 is TGCGCCAGCAGCTTGAGTCAGTTCTATGGCTACACCTTC. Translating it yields CASSLSQFYGYTF.

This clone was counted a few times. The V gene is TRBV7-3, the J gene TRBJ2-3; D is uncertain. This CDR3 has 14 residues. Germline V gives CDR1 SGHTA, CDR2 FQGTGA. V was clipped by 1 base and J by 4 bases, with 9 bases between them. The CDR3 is CASSLNGGPDTQYF. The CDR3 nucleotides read TGTGCCAGCAGCTTAAACGGTGGGCCAGATACGCAGTATTTT.

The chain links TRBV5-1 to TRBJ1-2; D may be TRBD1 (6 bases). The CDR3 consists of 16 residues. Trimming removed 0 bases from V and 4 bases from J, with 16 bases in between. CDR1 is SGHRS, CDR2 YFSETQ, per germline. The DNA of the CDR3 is TGCGCCAGCAGCTTGGCTTCAGGGGTAAGAGGCTATGGCTACACCTTC. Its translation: CASSLASGVRGYGYTF.

CDR3 sequence (DNA): TGTGCCAGCTCGGGCGGGGGTCCTGGAAACACCATATATTTT. Translation gives CASSGGGPGNTIYF. The chain has TRBV18 and TRBJ1-3; maybe TRBD1 (5 bases). Germline lookup yields CDR1 KGHSH and CDR2 LQKENI. V was cut by 6 bases and J by 2 bases, with 11 bases left in between. The CDR3 has 14 residues.

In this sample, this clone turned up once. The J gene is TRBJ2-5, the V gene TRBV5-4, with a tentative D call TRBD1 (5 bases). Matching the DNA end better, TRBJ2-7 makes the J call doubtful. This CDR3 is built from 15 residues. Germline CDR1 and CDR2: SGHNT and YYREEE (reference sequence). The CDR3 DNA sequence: TGTGCCAGCAGCTTGGGACAGAAAAATGGCTACGAGCAGTACTTC. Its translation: CASSLGQKNGYEQYF.

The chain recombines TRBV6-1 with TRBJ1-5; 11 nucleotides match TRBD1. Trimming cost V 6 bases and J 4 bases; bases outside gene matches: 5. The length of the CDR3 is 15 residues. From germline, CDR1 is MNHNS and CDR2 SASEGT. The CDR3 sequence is CASRRGQGENQPQHF. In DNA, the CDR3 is TGTGCCAGCAGGAGGGGACAGGGGGAGAATCAGCCCCAGCATTTT.

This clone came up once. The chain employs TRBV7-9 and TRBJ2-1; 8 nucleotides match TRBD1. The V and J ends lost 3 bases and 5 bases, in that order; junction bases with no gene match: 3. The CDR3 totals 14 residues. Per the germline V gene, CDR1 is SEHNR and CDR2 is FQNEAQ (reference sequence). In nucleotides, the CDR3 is TGTGCCAGCAGCTTGGACAGGGTCGACAATGAGCAGTTCTTC. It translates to CASSLDRVDNEQFF.

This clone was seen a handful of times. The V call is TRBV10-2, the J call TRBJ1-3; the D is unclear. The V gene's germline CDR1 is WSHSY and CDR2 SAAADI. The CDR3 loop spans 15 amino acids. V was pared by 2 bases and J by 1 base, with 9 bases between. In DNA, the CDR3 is TGCGCCAGCAGTGAGCGGGTTGGGTCTGGAAACACCATATATTTT. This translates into CASSERVGSGNTIYF.

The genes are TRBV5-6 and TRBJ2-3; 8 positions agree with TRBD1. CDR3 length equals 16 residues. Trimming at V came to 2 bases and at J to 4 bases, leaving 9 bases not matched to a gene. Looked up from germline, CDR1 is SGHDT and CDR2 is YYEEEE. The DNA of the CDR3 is TGTGCCAGCAGCTTTTTCGACAGGGGAAGTTCAGATACGCAGTATTTT. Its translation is CASSFFDRGSSDTQYF.

CDR3: CASAGTAYEQYF. CDR3 DNA sequence: TGTGCCAGTGCCGGGACAGCCTACGAGCAGTACTTC. The J gene is TRBJ2-7, the V gene TRBV19; 7 nucleotides align to TRBD1. This CDR3 comprises 12 residues. Trimming cost V 8 bases and J 2 bases; bases outside gene matches: 3. Germline CDR1 reads LNHDA; CDR2 reads SQIVND (reference sequence).

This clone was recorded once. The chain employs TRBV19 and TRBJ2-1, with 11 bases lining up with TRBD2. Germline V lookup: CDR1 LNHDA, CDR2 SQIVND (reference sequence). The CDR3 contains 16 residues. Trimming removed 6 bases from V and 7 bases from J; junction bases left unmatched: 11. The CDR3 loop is CASSPISTSGKNEQFF. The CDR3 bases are TGTGCCAGTAGCCCAATATCGACTAGCGGGAAAAATGAGCAGTTCTTC.

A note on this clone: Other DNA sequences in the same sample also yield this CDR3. CDR3 nucleotide sequence: TGTGCCAGCAGCCCGACCCCGGACAGGTCCTACGAGCAGTACTTC. The encoded protein is CASSPTPDRSYEQYF. This chain links TRBV11-2 with TRBJ2-7; 7 bases map to TRBD1. V was pared by 5 bases and J by 1 base, with 8 bases of the junction left unmatched. Germline CDR1 is SGHAT and CDR2 is FQNNGV. The CDR3 sequence is 15 residues long.

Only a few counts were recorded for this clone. The CDR3 protein is CASTGSGGLGEKLFF. DNA for the CDR3: TGTGCCAGCACGGGCTCGGGGGGGCTGGGGGAAAAACTGTTTTTT. The chain employs TRBV28 and TRBJ1-4; D perhaps matches TRBD1 (6 bases). Trimming removed 7 bases from V and 8 bases from J, with 20 bases in between. This CDR3 is built from 15 residues. The germline V gene has CDR1 MDHEN and CDR2 SYDVKM.

This CDR3 reads CASKRQGAGEKLFF. The CDR3 bases are TGTGCCAGCAAGCGACAGGGGGCAGGTGAAAAACTGTTTTTT. The chain links TRBV6-5 to TRBJ1-4; 10 bases are a match to TRBD1. The ends lost 7 bases at V and 7 bases at J; junction bases unmatched: 6. The V gene's germline CDR1 is MNHEY and CDR2 SVGAGI. The CDR3 totals 14 residues.

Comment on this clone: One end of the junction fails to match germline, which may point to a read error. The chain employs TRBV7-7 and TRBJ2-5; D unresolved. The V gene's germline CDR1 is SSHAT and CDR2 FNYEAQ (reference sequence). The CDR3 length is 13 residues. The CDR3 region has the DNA TGTGCTAGCAGCTACATTCCCCAAGAGACCCAGTACTTC. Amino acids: CASSYIPQETQYF.

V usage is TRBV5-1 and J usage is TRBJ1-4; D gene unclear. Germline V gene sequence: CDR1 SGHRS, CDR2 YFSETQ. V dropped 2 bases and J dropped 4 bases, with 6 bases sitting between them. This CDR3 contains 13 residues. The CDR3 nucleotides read TGCGCCAGCAGCTTACAGATTAATGAAAAACTGTTTTTT. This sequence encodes CASSLQINEKLFF.